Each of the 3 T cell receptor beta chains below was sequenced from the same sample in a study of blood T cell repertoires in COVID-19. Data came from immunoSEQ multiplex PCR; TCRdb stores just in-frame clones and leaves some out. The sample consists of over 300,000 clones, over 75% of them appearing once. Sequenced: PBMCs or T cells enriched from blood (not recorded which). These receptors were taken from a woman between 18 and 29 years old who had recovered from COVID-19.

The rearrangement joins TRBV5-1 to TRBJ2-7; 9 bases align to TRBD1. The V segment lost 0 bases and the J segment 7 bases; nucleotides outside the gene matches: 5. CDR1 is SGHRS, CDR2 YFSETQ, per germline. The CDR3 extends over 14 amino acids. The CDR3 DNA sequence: TGCGCCAGCAGCTTGGACAGGGGGCCTTGGGAGCAGTACTTC. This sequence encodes CASSLDRGPWEQYF.

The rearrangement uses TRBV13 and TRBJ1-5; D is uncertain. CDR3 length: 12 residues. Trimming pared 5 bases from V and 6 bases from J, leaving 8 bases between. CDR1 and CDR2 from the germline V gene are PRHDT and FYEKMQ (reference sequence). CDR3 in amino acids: CASSQRGQPQHF. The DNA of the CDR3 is TGTGCCAGCAGCCAGAGAGGTCAGCCCCAGCATTTT.

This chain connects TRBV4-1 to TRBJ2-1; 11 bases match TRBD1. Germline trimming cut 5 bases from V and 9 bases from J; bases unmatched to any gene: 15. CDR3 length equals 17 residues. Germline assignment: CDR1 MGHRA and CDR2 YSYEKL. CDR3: CASSTRGQGAQEGEQFF. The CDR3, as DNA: TGCGCCAGCAGCACCCGCGGACAGGGGGCGCAGGAAGGTGAGCAGTTCTTC.